The 21 T cell receptor beta chains below all came from one sample that was sequenced in a study of blood T cell repertoires in COVID-19. Only in-frame clones appear in the TCRdb table, and some are missing; sequencing was by immunoSEQ multiplex PCR. The sample carries around 620,000 clones, approximately 90% recorded once. Sequences were obtained from peripheral blood. The receptors were sampled from a woman aged 18-30 years with acute or convalescent COVID-19.

The rearrangement joins TRBV7-8 to TRBJ1-1; 8 positions match TRBD1. CDR1 and CDR2 from the germline V gene are SGHVS and FQNEAQ. Trimming removed 3 bases from V and 0 bases from J; junction bases left unmatched: 15. CDR3 length: 19 residues. This CDR3 reads CASSFPLRTGTPMNTEAFF. DNA of the CDR3: TGTGCCAGCAGCTTCCCCCTCCGGACAGGGACCCCCATGAACACTGAAGCTTTCTTT.

The chain combines TRBV19 with TRBJ1-2; D gene uncertain. Germline lookup yields CDR1 LNHDA and CDR2 SQIVND (reference sequence). V lost 6 bases and J lost 2, with 16 bases in between. The CDR3 is made up of 15 amino acids. The CDR3 DNA sequence: TGTGCCAGTAGCCTCGGGGTGCTAAGGAACTATGGCTACACCTTC. This codes for CASSLGVLRNYGYTF.

The CDR3: CASSSGQIMNTEAFF. The CDR3 nucleotides read TGCGCCAGCAGCTCGGGACAGATTATGAACACTGAAGCTTTCTTT. V gene TRBV5-1 combines with J gene TRBJ1-1; 7 bases align to TRBD1. Trimming removed 3 bases from V and 0 bases from J; junction bases left unmatched: 5. Germline V gives CDR1 SGHRS, CDR2 YFSETQ. CDR3 length: 15 residues.

The chain has TRBV11-3 and TRBJ1-1, with 9 bases matching TRBD1. Germline V gene lookup returns CDR1 SGHNT and CDR2 YENEEA. The J segment lost 0 bases and the V segment lost 0 bases, leaving 11 bases of the junction unmatched. The CDR3 is made up of 19 amino acids. The CDR3 DNA reads TGTGCCAGCAGCTTAGATCCCTGGACAGGGGCAGGAATGAACACTGAAGCTTTCTTT. Translated: CASSLDPWTGAGMNTEAFF.

The chain couples TRBV6-6 to TRBJ1-1; D is unclear. CDR1 and CDR2 (germline): MNHNY, SVGAGI (reference sequence). This CDR3 spans 14 amino acids. V dropped 4 bases and J dropped 4 bases, with 13 bases sitting between them. CDR3 nucleotides: TGTGCCAGCAGTTTCCCGACACCTCTCACTGAAGCTTTCTTT. Protein product: CASSFPTPLTEAFF.

V gene TRBV2 combines with J gene TRBJ2-7; 7 nucleotides align to TRBD1. Germline values: CDR1 SNHLY, CDR2 FYNNEI. The trim removed 2 bases at V and 4 bases at J, leaving 5 bases unmatched. The CDR3 covers 14 residues. The CDR3 is CASSEQGEGYEQYF. In nucleotides, the CDR3 is TGTGCCAGCAGTGAACAGGGGGAAGGGTACGAGCAGTACTTC. The full variable domain, its missing parts supplied by reference TRBV2 and TRBJ2-7, is EPEVTQTPSHQVTQMGQEVILRCVPISNHLYFYWYRQILGQKVEFLVSFYNNEISEKSEIFDDQFSVERPDGSNFTLKIRSTKLEDSAMYFCASSEQGEGYEQYFGPGTRLTVT.

This clone is a singleton in its sample. The genes are TRBV27 and TRBJ1-6; tentative D call: TRBD1 (6 bases). Germline CDR1 and CDR2: MNHEY and SMNVEV (reference sequence). The CDR3 runs to 18 residues. Between the trimmed V and J ends, which lost 3 bases and 0 bases, there was a span of 15 bases. CDR3 loop: CASSFGWTVTSYNSPLHF. CDR3 nucleotide sequence: TGTGCCAGCAGTTTCGGATGGACAGTGACCTCCTATAATTCACCCCTCCACTTT.

V gene TRBV3-1 (or the pseudogene TRBV3-2) combines with J gene TRBJ1-5; 9 bases match TRBD1. The V gene's germline CDR1 is LGHDT and CDR2 YNNKEL (reference sequence). The CDR3 has 14 amino acids. The V gene end was trimmed by 4 bases and the J gene end by 7 bases; junction bases not matched to a gene: 5. CDR3 sequence (DNA): TGTGCCAGCAGCCCCTGGACAGGGGAGCAGCCCCAGCATTTT. Encoded protein: CASSPWTGEQPQHF.

The rearrangement joins TRBV6-5 to TRBJ1-2; possibly TRBD1 for D (6 bases). V lost 7 bases and J 3 bases, leaving 15 bases between the germline ends. The CDR3 totals 14 residues. Per germline, CDR1 MNHEY and CDR2 SVGAGI. The CDR3 sequence: CASTGQPIDYGYTF. As DNA, the CDR3 is TGTGCCAGCACTGGACAGCCTATAGACTATGGCTACACCTTC.

This sequence joins TRBV5-1 and TRBJ2-7; 8 bases are shared with TRBD1. Trimming removed 1 base from V and 2 bases from J; junction bases left unmatched: 11. The CDR3 is 17 amino acids. CDR1 is SGHRS and CDR2 is YFSETQ in the germline V gene. The CDR3 protein is CASSLKSGGQGAYEQYF. The CDR3 nucleotides are TGCGCCAGCAGCTTGAAATCTGGAGGACAGGGTGCCTACGAGCAGTACTTC.

The chain recombines TRBV25-1 with TRBJ2-3; 8 nucleotides match TRBD2. With V trimmed by 10 bases and J by 3 bases, 9 bases remained unmatched. Germline V lookup: CDR1 MGHDK, CDR2 SYGVNS. CDR3 size: 14 residues. This CDR3 reads CATVLSGGTDTQYF. Written as DNA, the CDR3 is TGTGCCACCGTTTTAAGCGGGGGTACAGATACGCAGTATTTT. Full variable domain (remainder filled in from reference TRBV25-1 and TRBJ2-3): EADIYQTPRYLVIGTGKKITLECSQTMGHDKMYWYQQDPGMELHLIHYSYGVNSTEKGDLSSESTVSRIRTEHFPLTLESARPSHTSQYLCATVLSGGTDTQYFGPGTRLTVL.

This chain uses TRBV29-1 with TRBJ1-5, with D perhaps matching TRBD1 (5 bases). Trimming pared 1 base from V and 7 bases from J, leaving 11 bases between. The CDR3 is 13 residues long. Germline V gene lookup returns CDR1 SQVTM and CDR2 ANQGSEA. The CDR3 bases are TGCAGCGTTGAAGTCGATGGGGGGCAGCCCCAGCATTTT. This codes for CSVEVDGGQPQHF.

The J gene is TRBJ1-5, the V gene TRBV18, with D tentatively TRBD1 (5 bases). V was cut by 8 bases and J by 2 bases, with 10 bases left in between. Germline loops: CDR1 KGHSH, CDR2 LQKENI. The CDR3 consists of 13 residues. Here the CDR3 reads CASRTGGNQPQHF. In DNA, the CDR3 is TGTGCCAGCCGGACGGGGGGCAATCAGCCCCAGCATTTT.

The sample holds many counts of this clone. The chain links TRBV7-3 to TRBJ2-3; 7 bases align to TRBD1. The germline V gene encodes CDR1 SGHTA and CDR2 FQGTGA. The V segment lost 5 bases and the J segment 2 bases; nucleotides outside the gene matches: 7. This CDR3 has 15 amino acids. The CDR3, as DNA: TGTGCCAGCAGCCCCCTGGGACAGAACACAGATACGCAGTATTTT. Its protein is CASSPLGQNTDTQYF.

The rearrangement links TRBV6-5 to TRBJ2-4; TRBD2 matches at 7 bases. The CDR3 is 14 residues long. With V trimmed by 5 bases and J by 0 bases, 1 base remained unmatched. Germline CDR1 and CDR2: MNHEY and SVGAGI. In nucleotides, the CDR3 is TGTGCCAGCAGTCCGGGGGGAGCCAAAAACATTCAGTACTTC. It translates to CASSPGGAKNIQYF.

This clone was detected only once. The rearrangement uses TRBV10-3 and TRBJ1-2; D gene uncertain. The CDR3 runs 12 residues. V was shortened by 4 bases and J by 12 bases, with 15 bases between the two germline ends. CDR1 is ENHRY and CDR2 is SYGVKD in the germline V gene. CDR3 in DNA: TGTGCCATCAGTGTAGATTCTACCGCTAACACCTTC. This translates into CAISVDSTANTF.

V and J are TRBV19 and TRBJ1-3; 8 nucleotides align to TRBD1. With V trimmed by 3 bases and J by 2 bases, 9 bases remained unmatched. This CDR3 has 17 amino acids. Germline lookup yields CDR1 LNHDA and CDR2 SQIVND (reference sequence). CDR3 protein: CASSIPGQVLTGNTIYF. Here the CDR3 DNA reads TGTGCCAGTAGTATCCCGGGACAGGTTTTGACTGGAAACACCATATATTTT. Full variable domain (remainder filled in from reference TRBV19 and TRBJ1-3): DGGITQSPKYLFRKEGQNVTLSCEQNLNHDAMYWYRQDPGQGLRLIYYSQIVNDFQKGDIAEGYSVSREKKESFPLTVTSAQKNPTAFYLCASSIPGQVLTGNTIYFGEGSWLTVV.

The V call is TRBV6-2 or TRBV6-3, the J call TRBJ1-2; a weak D match, TRBD1 (6 bases). Germline CDR1 MNHEY, CDR2 SVGEGT. CDR3 size: 20 residues. Trimming removed 2 bases from V and 1 base from J, with 26 bases in between. Written as DNA, the CDR3 is TGTGCCAGCAGTTACGGGGCCTGGTCACAGGGCTTCTATATTAACTATGGCTACACCTTC. This codes for CASSYGAWSQGFYINYGYTF.

CDR3 sequence: CASNPRGWYGDGYTF. In DNA, the CDR3 is TGTGCCAGCAACCCTCGGGGATGGTACGGAGATGGCTACACCTTC. V is TRBV7-9 and J is TRBJ1-2, with D hard to call. V lost 7 bases, J lost 6 bases, and 21 bases lay in between. The germline gives CDR1 SEHNR, CDR2 FQNEAQ (reference sequence). CDR3 length equals 15 residues.

CDR3 coding DNA: TGTGCCAGCAGCACCGACATAGCTAACTATGGCTACACCTTC. Residues: CASSTDIANYGYTF. This rearrangement joins TRBV9 to TRBJ1-2, with D unclear. The CDR3 runs 14 residues. CDR1 is SGDLS, CDR2 YYNGEE, per germline. Deletions cut 4 bases from V and 0 bases from J, with 10 bases between.

This chain uses TRBV12-5 with TRBJ2-1, with unresolved D. Trimming removed 0 bases at V and 3 bases at J, with 12 bases between. CDR1 and CDR2 from the germline V gene are LGHNT and FRNRAP. The CDR3 runs 16 residues. CDR3 nucleotides: TGTGCTAGTGGTTTGGTACTGGCAACTATCTACAATGAGCAGTTCTTC. Translating gives CASGLVLATIYNEQFF.